This TCR beta chain was observed in a study of blood T cell repertoires in COVID-19. Study context: Sources were T cells, B-cell-depleted T cells, or PBMCs; the material itself was cDNA or gDNA.

This clone was seen a handful of times. The length of the CDR3 is 15 residues. The V gene lost 2 bases and the J gene lost 6 bases, with 14 bases spanning the gap. The V gene's germline CDR1 is GTSNPN and CDR2 SVGIG (reference sequence). In the study's own analysis: Nucleated cell counts were estimated from reference gene primer amplification. Repertoires were generated with immunoSEQ multiplex PCR, while TCRdb's copy carries only in-frame clones and drops some. The V and J calls and clone size were taken over from that table, and D and trimming were inferred from the DNA. This sample has 150,000 or so clones; around 90% occur once, and the top ten carry around 4.6%.

The chain links TRBV30 to TRBJ1-6; D is ambiguous. Material for sequencing was peripheral blood. This TCR was sampled from a human donor in a cohort sampled during active COVID-19. In DNA, the CDR3 is TGTGCCTGGAGTCCCCTCCCAGGTTCTAATTCACCCCTCCACTTT. It codes for CAWSPLPGSNSPLHF.